In this sample, the clone carrying this T cell receptor (beta chain) turned up many times. This sample was included in a study of T cells in Graves' hyperthyroidism and ophthalmopathy. Study summary: Peripheral blood collection took place at initial diagnosis, before any treatment.

The V gene end was trimmed by 7 bases and the J gene end by 1 base; junction bases not matched to a gene: 7. Per the germline V gene, CDR1 is SNHLY and CDR2 is FYNNEI. The CDR3 spans 15 residues. Amplification targeted TCR beta CDR3 regions from RNA transcripts. During a first-round RT-PCR of the TCR CDR3, the HTBI primer set was used. TCRdb re-analysed the multiplex PCR reads in MiXCR, keeping a single row per CDR3 protein. The sample records over 450,000 distinct CDR3 sequences, around an eighth being singletons. Sequencing was carried out using blood. The sequence came from a woman between 18 and 30 years old with Graves' hyperthyroidism. The V and J genes are TRBV2 and TRBJ1-5; 7 nucleotides agree with TRBD1. The CDR3 loop reads CASMRTGASNQPQHF. CDR3 in DNA: TGTGCCAGCATGAGGACAGGAGCAAGCAATCAGCCCCAGCATTTT. The full variable domain, in which reference TRBV2 and TRBJ1-5 provide the parts outside the CDR3, is EPEVTQTPSHQVTQMGQEVILRCVPISNHLYFYWYRQILGQKVEFLVSFYNNEISEKSEIFDDQFSVERPDGSNFTLKIRSTKLEDSAMYFCASMRTGASNQPQHFGDGTRLSIL.